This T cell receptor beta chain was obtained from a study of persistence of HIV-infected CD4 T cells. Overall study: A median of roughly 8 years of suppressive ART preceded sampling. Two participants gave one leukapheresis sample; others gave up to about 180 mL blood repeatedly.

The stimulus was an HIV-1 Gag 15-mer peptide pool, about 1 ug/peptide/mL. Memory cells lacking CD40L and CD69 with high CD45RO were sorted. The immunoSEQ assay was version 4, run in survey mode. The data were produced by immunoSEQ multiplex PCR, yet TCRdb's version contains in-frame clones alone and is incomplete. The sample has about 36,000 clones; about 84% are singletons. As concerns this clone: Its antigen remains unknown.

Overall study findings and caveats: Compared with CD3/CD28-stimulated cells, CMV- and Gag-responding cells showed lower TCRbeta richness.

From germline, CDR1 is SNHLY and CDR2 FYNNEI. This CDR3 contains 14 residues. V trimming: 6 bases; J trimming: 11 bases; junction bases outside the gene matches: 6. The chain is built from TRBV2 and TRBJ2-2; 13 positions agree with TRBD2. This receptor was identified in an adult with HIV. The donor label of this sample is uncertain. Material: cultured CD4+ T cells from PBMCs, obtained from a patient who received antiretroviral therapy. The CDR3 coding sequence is TGTGCCAGCAGCCCGGGACTAGCGGGGCTAGAGCTGTTTTTT. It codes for CASSPGLAGLELFF.